A single sample gave rise to the 14 T cell receptor beta chains below, sequenced in a study of post-analysis software for immune sequencing data. The library was made from cDNA and included unique molecular identifiers. Each CDR3 protein is one row after TCRdb ran MiXCR on the PCR reads. The sample shows about 810,000 distinct CDR3 sequences, about 53% of them seen only once. General observations from the study: Controls showed lower frequencies than patients for roughly 5 TRBV segments, and TRBV5-6, TRBV5-1 and TRBV20-1 were among these.

These receptors lack a known antigen. The sequenced material came from blood. The source of these receptors is a girl aged 10 to 17 with multiple sclerosis.

This clonotype has ten or more counts. The V gene is TRBV6-1, the J gene TRBJ2-6; D possibly corresponds to TRBD2 (5 bases). The CDR3 is 16 amino acids. V lost 0 bases and J lost 1, with 7 bases in between. The germline V gene encodes CDR1 MNHNS and CDR2 SASEGT. The CDR3 nucleotides read TGTGCCAGCAGTGAAGCCTCGGGATCTGGGGCCAACGTCCTGACTTTC. It is translated as CASSEASGSGANVLTF.

This clonotype was picked up one time. The rearrangement uses TRBV7-9 and TRBJ2-5; D remains unclear. This CDR3 contains 12 residues. V lost 5 bases and J 5 bases, leaving 9 bases between the germline ends. Germline CDR1 SEHNR, CDR2 FQNEAQ (reference sequence). The CDR3 spells CASSKTKETQYF. As DNA, the CDR3 is TGTGCCAGCAGCAAGACAAAGGAGACCCAGTACTTC. The full variable domain, with the rest looked up from reference TRBV7-9 and TRBJ2-5, is DTGVSQNPRHKITKRGQNVTFRCDPISEHNRLYWYRQTLGQGPEFLTYFQNEAQLEKSRLLSDRFSAERPKGSFSTLEIQRTEQGDSAMYLCASSKTKETQYFGPGTRLLVL.

There are a few counts of this clonotype. CDR3 protein: CASSRTDSNQPQHF. The CDR3 coding sequence is TGTGCCAGCAGCCGCACAGATAGCAATCAGCCCCAGCATTTT. This chain links TRBV4-2 with TRBJ1-5, with D unresolved. The germline V gene encodes CDR1 LGHNA and CDR2 YNFKEQ. The CDR3 is 14 amino acids. The V gene lost 4 bases and the J gene lost 0 bases, with 7 bases spanning the gap.

This clonotype came up a few times. This chain uses TRBV20-1 with TRBJ2-1; D gene uncertain. CDR3 size: 10 residues. CDR1 and CDR2 (germline): DFQATT, SNEGSKA (reference sequence). Trimming stripped 3 bases from V and 10 bases from J, with 7 bases between. The CDR3 is CSARVAEQFF. The CDR3 DNA follows: TGCAGTGCTAGGGTAGCCGAGCAGTTCTTC.

J is TRBJ2-3 and V is TRBV13, with D possibly matching TRBD2 (6 bases). Trimming took 3 bases from V and 0 from J, leaving 19 bases between them. The germline V gene encodes CDR1 PRHDT and CDR2 FYEKMQ (reference sequence). The CDR3 is 18 residues long. This chain's CDR3 is CASSFRVRRGESTDTQYF. CDR3 nucleotide sequence: TGTGCCAGCAGCTTTCGGGTCCGGCGGGGAGAGAGCACAGATACGCAGTATTTT.

This clonotype was seen a few times. The chain employs TRBV29-1 and TRBJ2-3; D is tentatively TRBD1 or TRBD2 (5 bases each). The CDR3 is 13 residues long. Trimming removed 3 bases at V and 0 bases at J, with 7 bases between. Germline V gene data show CDR1 as SQVTM and CDR2 as ANQGSEA. The CDR3 spells CSVDGGSTDTQYF. The CDR3 bases are TGCAGCGTTGATGGGGGAAGCACAGATACGCAGTATTTT.

The rearrangement uses TRBV4-1 and TRBJ2-3; D unclear. Deletions cut 4 bases from V and 7 bases from J, with 6 bases between. Germline V gene data show CDR1 as MGHRA and CDR2 as YSYEKL. This CDR3 comprises 11 residues. DNA of the CDR3: TGCGCCAGCAGCCTACGGTATACGCAGTATTTT. Translated: CASSLRYTQYF.

The chain couples TRBV2 to TRBJ2-5; D possibly corresponds to TRBD1 (5 bases). V was clipped by 5 bases and J by 5 bases, with 12 bases between them. Germline loops: CDR1 SNHLY, CDR2 FYNNEI. This CDR3 is 13 amino acids long. In DNA form, the CDR3 reads TGTGCCAGCAGTTGGCAGGGTCGGGAGACCCAGTACTTC. Its translation is CASSWQGRETQYF.

V gene TRBV5-1 combines with J gene TRBJ1-5; no clear D gene. Trimming removed 4 bases from V and 4 bases from J, with 12 bases in between. The V gene's germline CDR1 is SGHRS and CDR2 YFSETQ. The length of the CDR3 is 14 residues. The CDR3 spells CASSDRPGNQPQHF. The CDR3 nucleotides read TGCGCCAGCAGCGATCGACCTGGGAATCAGCCCCAGCATTTT.

This clonotype was detected a few times. The J gene is TRBJ2-1, the V gene TRBV5-1, with D unresolved. This CDR3 contains 17 residues. V was trimmed by 0 bases and J by 0 bases, leaving 13 bases between them. The germline CDR1 and CDR2 sequences are SGHRS and YFSETQ. Here the CDR3 DNA reads TGCGCCAGCAGCTTGGCCGGTGGGCTGAGCTCCTACAATGAGCAGTTCTTC. The encoded protein is CASSLAGGLSSYNEQFF.

The chain carries TRBV29-1 and TRBJ2-5; D is ambiguous. CDR1 and CDR2 from the germline V gene are SQVTM and ANQGSEA. V was clipped by 4 bases and J by 3 bases, with 15 bases between them. The length of the CDR3 is 14 residues. This CDR3 reads CSVALKAYKETQYF. CDR3 coding DNA: TGCAGCGTTGCCCTAAAAGCCTACAAAGAGACCCAGTACTTC.

This clonotype was seen a handful of times. This rearrangement joins TRBV10-3 to TRBJ2-7; D is possibly TRBD1 (5 bases). This CDR3 region has 14 residues. V lost 2 bases and J 1 base, leaving 9 bases between the germline ends. Germline V gene data show CDR1 as ENHRY and CDR2 as SYGVKD. CDR3 loop: CAISEDSASYEQYF. The CDR3 region has the DNA TGTGCCATCAGTGAGGACAGTGCTTCCTACGAGCAGTACTTC.

This chain joins TRBV29-1 and TRBJ2-5, with 7 bases fitting TRBD1. The CDR3 is 12 amino acids. Germline lookup yields CDR1 SQVTM and CDR2 ANQGSEA. J lost 3 bases, V lost 4 bases, and 2 bases had no gene match. The CDR3 DNA reads as TGCAGCGTTGGAACAGGGGAAGAGACCCAGTACTTC. As protein: CSVGTGEETQYF.

The chain joins TRBV5-1 to TRBJ2-1; 8 bases line up with TRBD2. Gene TRBJ2-7 matches the end of the DNA better, so the J call may be wrong. The CDR3 extends over 15 amino acids. The V gene's germline CDR1 is SGHRS and CDR2 YFSETQ. DNA for the CDR3: TGCGCCAGCAGCCAAGGACTAGCACCCTACAATGAGCAGTACTTC. As protein: CASSQGLAPYNEQYF.